This passage covers 13 T cell receptor beta chains from one sample sequenced in a study of blood T cell repertoires in COVID-19. This table comes from immunoSEQ multiplex PCR, and its TCRdb copy is limited to in-frame clones, with some not included. The sample carries about 45,000 clones, about 88% recorded once. The sample taken for sequencing was peripheral blood. The receptors shown here come from a man aged 65-85 years with active COVID-19.

This sequence joins TRBV5-1 and TRBJ2-1; maybe TRBD2 (6 bases). CDR1 and CDR2 (germline): SGHRS, YFSETQ. V was shortened by 2 bases and J by 6 bases, with 15 bases between the two germline ends. The CDR3 runs to 15 residues. The CDR3 DNA reads TGCGCCAGCAGCTTTGGGAGCGGGCGACGCAATGAGCAGTTCTTC. Translated, it gives CASSFGSGRRNEQFF.

The chain is built from TRBV15 and TRBJ2-6, with TRBD1 matching over 7 bases. V dropped 4 bases and J dropped 2; count of bases not matched to a gene: 2. There are 15 residues in the CDR3. The germline gives CDR1 LNHNV, CDR2 YYDKDF (reference sequence). The CDR3, as DNA: TGTGCCACCAGCAAACAGGGGCCTGGGGCCAACGTCCTGACTTTC. Amino acid sequence: CATSKQGPGANVLTF.

J is TRBJ2-5 and V is TRBV7-9; 8 nucleotides line up with TRBD1. The CDR3 sequence is 13 residues long. Germline CDR1 is SEHNR and CDR2 is FQNEAQ (reference sequence). V shed 3 bases, J shed 5 bases, and the junction held 2 bases outside the gene matches. As DNA, the CDR3 is TGTGCCAGCAGCTTCGACAGGGGTGAGACCCAGTACTTC. It translates to CASSFDRGETQYF.

J is TRBJ1-1 and V is TRBV6-2 or TRBV6-3; D remains unclear. Deletions cut 2 bases from V and 1 base from J, with 11 bases between. The germline CDR1 and CDR2 sequences are MNHEY and SVGEGT. This CDR3 contains 15 residues. CDR3 in DNA: TGTGCCAGCAGTTACCTGGGGAGGAAGAACACTGAAGCTTTCTTT. Translation gives CASSYLGRKNTEAFF.

The genes are TRBV5-1 and TRBJ1-4, with D unclear. The CDR3 is 12 amino acids. V was pared by 5 bases and J by 8 bases, with 10 bases between. Germline V gene data show CDR1 as SGHRS and CDR2 as YFSETQ. CDR3 residues: CASRRAGEKLFF. CDR3 in DNA: TGCGCCAGCAGGAGAGCGGGAGAAAAACTGTTTTTT.

The V call is TRBV5-1, the J call TRBJ2-2; tentatively, D is TRBD2 (5 bases). V shed 4 bases and J shed 5 bases, with 15 bases lying between them. This CDR3 is 15 amino acids long. Germline values: CDR1 SGHRS, CDR2 YFSETQ. The CDR3 is CASSRDTEWTGELFF. CDR3 nucleotides: TGCGCCAGCAGCCGGGATACCGAATGGACCGGGGAGCTGTTTTTT.

V is TRBV21-1 and J is TRBJ2-5; TRBD1 is the table's D call and was not checked against the DNA. TRBV21-1 is a pseudogene. This CDR3 region has 14 residues. Here the CDR3 DNA reads TGTGCCAGCAGCAAAGCCAGGGGGTGGGAGACCCAGTACTTC. Its translation is CASSKARGWETQYF.

The genes are TRBV10-3 and TRBJ2-4; TRBD1 agrees at 9 bases. J gave up 1 base and V 6 bases, and 7 bases lay outside the gene matches. The CDR3 runs 16 residues. Germline-derived CDR1 and CDR2 are ENHRY and SYGVKD. CDR3 DNA: TGTGCCATCAGGCCGGGACAGGGATCCGCCAAAAACATTCAGTACTTC. It translates to CAIRPGQGSAKNIQYF.

This chain links TRBV7-2 with TRBJ2-5, with TRBD2 matching 9 bases. CDR1 is SGHTA, CDR2 FQGNSA, per germline. V was clipped by 1 base and J by 7 bases; unmatched bases: 13. The CDR3 consists of 17 residues. The CDR3 loop reads CASSLGPTRGGLGTQYF. For the CDR3, the DNA is TGTGCCAGCAGCTTAGGGCCGACGCGGGGGGGTCTAGGGACCCAGTACTTC.

The chain employs TRBV6-5 and TRBJ2-1, with 8 bases identical to TRBD2. The CDR3 spans 15 residues. Germline V gene lookup returns CDR1 MNHEY and CDR2 SVGAGI. Trimming took 5 bases from V and 3 from J; bases not matched to a gene: 6. DNA of the CDR3: TGTGCCAGCAGTCCACTCCGGGGGGGCTACAATGAGCAGTTCTTC. It is translated as CASSPLRGGYNEQFF.

The chain couples TRBV7-2 to TRBJ2-2, with 10 bases lining up with TRBD1. The CDR3 runs 15 residues. Germline-derived CDR1 and CDR2 are SGHTA and FQGNSA. V shed 5 bases, J shed 7 bases, and the junction held 7 bases outside the gene matches. CDR3 in amino acids: CASSTGQGGNGELFF. The CDR3 nucleotides read TGTGCCAGCAGCACCGGACAGGGGGGGAACGGGGAGCTGTTTTTT. Together with reference TRBV7-2 and TRBJ2-2, the CDR3 gives the full variable domain: GAGVSQSPSNKVTEKGKDVELRCDPISGHTALYWYRQSLGQGLEFLIYFQGNSAPDKSGLPSDRFSAERTGGSVSTLTIQRTQQEDSAVYLCASSTGQGGNGELFFGEGSRLTVL.

V usage is TRBV15 and J usage is TRBJ2-1; 9 nucleotides match TRBD2. V gave up 0 bases and J gave up 4 bases; unmatched junction bases: 7. CDR3 length equals 17 residues. Germline V gene data show CDR1 as LNHNV and CDR2 as YYDKDF (reference sequence). The CDR3 nucleotides read TGTGCCACCAGCAGAGATTCTGGACTAGCGAGTTACAATGAGCAGTTCTTC. Its protein product is CATSRDSGLASYNEQFF.

This chain connects TRBV5-6 to TRBJ2-3; TRBD2 might be the D (7 bases). CDR1 and CDR2 from the germline V gene are SGHDT and YYEEEE. Trimming removed 2 bases from V and 5 bases from J, with 24 bases in between. The CDR3 totals 18 residues. CDR3: CASSFQGLRGRVGDTQYF. In nucleotides, the CDR3 is TGTGCCAGCAGCTTTCAAGGCCTGAGGGGGAGGGTGGGAGATACGCAGTATTTT.